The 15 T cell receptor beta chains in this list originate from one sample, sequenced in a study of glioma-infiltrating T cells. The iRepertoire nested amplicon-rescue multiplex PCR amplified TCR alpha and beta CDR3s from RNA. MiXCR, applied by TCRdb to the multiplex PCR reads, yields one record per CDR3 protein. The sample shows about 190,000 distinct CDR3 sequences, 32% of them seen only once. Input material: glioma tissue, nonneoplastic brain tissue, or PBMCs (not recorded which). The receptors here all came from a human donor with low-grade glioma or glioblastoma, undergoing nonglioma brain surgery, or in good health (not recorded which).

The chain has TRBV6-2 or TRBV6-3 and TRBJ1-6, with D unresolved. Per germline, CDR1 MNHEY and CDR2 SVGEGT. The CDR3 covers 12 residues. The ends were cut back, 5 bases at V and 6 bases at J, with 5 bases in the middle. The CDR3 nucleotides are TGTGCCAGCAGTGATGTTAATTCACCCCTCCACTTT. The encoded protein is CASSDVNSPLHF.

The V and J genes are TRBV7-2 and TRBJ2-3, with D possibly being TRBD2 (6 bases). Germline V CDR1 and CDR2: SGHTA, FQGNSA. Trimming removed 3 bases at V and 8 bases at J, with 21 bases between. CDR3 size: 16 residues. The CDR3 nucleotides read TGTGCCAGCAGCTTCCGCTTAACGGGACGGGGAGGTACGCAGTATTTT. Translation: CASSFRLTGRGGTQYF. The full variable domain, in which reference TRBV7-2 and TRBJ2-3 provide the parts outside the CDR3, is GAGVSQSPSNKVTEKGKDVELRCDPISGHTALYWYRQSLGQGLEFLIYFQGNSAPDKSGLPSDRFSAERTGGSVSTLTIQRTQQEDSAVYLCASSFRLTGRGGTQYFGPGTRLTVL.

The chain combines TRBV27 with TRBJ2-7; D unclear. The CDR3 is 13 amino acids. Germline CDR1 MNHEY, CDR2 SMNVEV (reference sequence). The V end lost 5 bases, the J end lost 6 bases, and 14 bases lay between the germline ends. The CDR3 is CASSPPASIEQYF. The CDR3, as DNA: TGTGCCAGCAGTCCCCCGGCCTCCATCGAGCAGTACTTC.

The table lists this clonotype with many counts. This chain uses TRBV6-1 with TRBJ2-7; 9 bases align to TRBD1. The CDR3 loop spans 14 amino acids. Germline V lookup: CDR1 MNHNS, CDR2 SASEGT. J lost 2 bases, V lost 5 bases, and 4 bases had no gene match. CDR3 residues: CASSSTGGAYEQYF. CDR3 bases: TGTGCCAGCAGTTCTACAGGGGGCGCCTACGAGCAGTACTTC.

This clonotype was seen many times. The CDR3 region is CAISRQGRGNTEAFF. The CDR3 region has the DNA TGTGCCATCAGCAGACAGGGAAGGGGGAACACTGAAGCTTTCTTT. V usage is TRBV10-3 and J usage is TRBJ1-1, with 7 bases matching TRBD1. Trimming at V came to 6 bases and at J to 1 base, leaving 8 bases not matched to a gene. Germline loops: CDR1 ENHRY, CDR2 SYGVKD. The CDR3 is 15 amino acids.

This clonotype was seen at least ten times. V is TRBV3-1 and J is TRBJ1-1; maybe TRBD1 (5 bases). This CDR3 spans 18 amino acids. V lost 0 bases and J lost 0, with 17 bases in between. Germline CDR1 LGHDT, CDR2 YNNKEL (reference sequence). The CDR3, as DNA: TGTGCCAGCAGCCAAGATTGGAAGGAGGGGCGGATGAACACTGAAGCTTTCTTT. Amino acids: CASSQDWKEGRMNTEAFF. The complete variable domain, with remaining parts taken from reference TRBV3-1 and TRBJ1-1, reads DTAVSQTPKYLVTQMGNDKSIKCEQNLGHDTMYWYKQDSKKFLKIMFSYNNKELIINETVPNRFSPKSPDKAHLNLHINSLELGDSAVYFCASSQDWKEGRMNTEAFFGQGTRLTVV.

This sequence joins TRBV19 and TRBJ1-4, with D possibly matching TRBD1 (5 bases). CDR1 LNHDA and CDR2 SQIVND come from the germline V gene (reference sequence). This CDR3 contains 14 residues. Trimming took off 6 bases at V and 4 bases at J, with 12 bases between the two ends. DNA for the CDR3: TGTGCCAGTAGCCCGACAGAGCTTAATGAAAAACTGTTTTTT. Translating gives CASSPTELNEKLFF.

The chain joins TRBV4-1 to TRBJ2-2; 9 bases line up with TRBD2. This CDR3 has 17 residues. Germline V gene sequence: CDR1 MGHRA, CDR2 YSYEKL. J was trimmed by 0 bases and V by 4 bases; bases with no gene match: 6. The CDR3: CASSPRAGGPNTGELFF. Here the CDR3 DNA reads TGCGCCAGCAGCCCCCGCGCGGGAGGGCCGAACACCGGGGAGCTGTTTTTT.

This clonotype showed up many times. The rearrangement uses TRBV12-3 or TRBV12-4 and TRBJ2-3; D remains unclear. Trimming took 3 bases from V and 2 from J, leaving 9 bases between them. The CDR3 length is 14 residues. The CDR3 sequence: CASSFGANTDTQYF. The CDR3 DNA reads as TGTGCCAGCAGTTTTGGCGCCAACACAGATACGCAGTATTTT.

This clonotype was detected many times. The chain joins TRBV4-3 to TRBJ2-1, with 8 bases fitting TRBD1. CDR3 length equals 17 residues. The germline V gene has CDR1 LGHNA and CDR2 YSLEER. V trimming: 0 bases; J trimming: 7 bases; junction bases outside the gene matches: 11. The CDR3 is CASSQDHSRTGSNEQFF. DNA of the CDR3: TGCGCCAGCAGCCAAGATCATTCCCGGACAGGGTCGAATGAGCAGTTCTTC.

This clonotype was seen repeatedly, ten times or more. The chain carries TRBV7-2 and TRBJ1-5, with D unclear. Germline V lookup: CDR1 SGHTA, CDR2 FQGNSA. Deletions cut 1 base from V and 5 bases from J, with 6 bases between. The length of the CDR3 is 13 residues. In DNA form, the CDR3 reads TGTGCCAGCAGCTTAGGAAGGGATCAGCCCCAGCATTTT. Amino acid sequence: CASSLGRDQPQHF. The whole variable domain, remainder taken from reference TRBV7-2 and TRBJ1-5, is GAGVSQSPSNKVTEKGKDVELRCDPISGHTALYWYRQSLGQGLEFLIYFQGNSAPDKSGLPSDRFSAERTGGSVSTLTIQRTQQEDSAVYLCASSLGRDQPQHFGDGTRLSIL.

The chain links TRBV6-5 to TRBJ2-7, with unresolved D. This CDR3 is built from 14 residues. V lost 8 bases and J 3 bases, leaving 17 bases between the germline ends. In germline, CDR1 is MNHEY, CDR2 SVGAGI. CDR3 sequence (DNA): TGTGCCAGCGTTTACCAGTCGGACCGCTACGAGCAGTACTTC. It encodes CASVYQSDRYEQYF.

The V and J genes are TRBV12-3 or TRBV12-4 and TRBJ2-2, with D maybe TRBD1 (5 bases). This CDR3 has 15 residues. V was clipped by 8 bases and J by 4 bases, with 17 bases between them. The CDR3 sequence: CASESRTTLTGELFF. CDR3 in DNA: TGTGCCAGCGAATCGAGGACAACCCTCACCGGGGAGCTGTTTTTT.

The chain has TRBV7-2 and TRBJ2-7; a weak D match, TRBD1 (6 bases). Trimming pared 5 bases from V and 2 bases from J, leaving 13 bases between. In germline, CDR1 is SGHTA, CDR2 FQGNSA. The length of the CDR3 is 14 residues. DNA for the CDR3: TGTGCCAGCAGCCGCGACAGGCCTCCCTACGAGCAGTACTTC. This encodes CASSRDRPPYEQYF.

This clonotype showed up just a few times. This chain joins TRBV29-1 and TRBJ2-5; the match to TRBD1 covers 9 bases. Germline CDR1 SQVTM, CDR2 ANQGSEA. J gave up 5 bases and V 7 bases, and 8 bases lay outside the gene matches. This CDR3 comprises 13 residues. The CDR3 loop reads CSAAGTGSETQYF. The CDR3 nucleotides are TGCAGCGCCGCAGGGACAGGGAGCGAGACCCAGTACTTC.